The sequence of this TCR beta chain was determined in a study of cytomegalovirus exposure and HLA in healthy donors. V was cut by 4 bases and J by 0 bases, with 10 bases left in between. The CDR3 is made up of 15 amino acids. CDR1 and CDR2 from the germline V gene are SGHKS and YYEKEE (reference sequence). Both 60 Vbeta primers and 13 Jbeta primers went into the PCR. Data came from immunoSEQ multiplex PCR; TCRdb stores just in-frame clones and leaves some out. Found here are approximately 160,000 clones, around 78% of them singletons; the top ten hold approximately 1%. Input material: PBMCs. The sequence derives from a woman aged 40 to 50 in good health and CMV-seronegative. The chain links TRBV5-5 to TRBJ2-2; D may be TRBD2 (6 bases). The DNA for the CDR3 is TGTGCCAGCAGCCAGGGACTTACGAACACCGGGGAGCTGTTTTTT. It translates to CASSQGLTNTGELFF.